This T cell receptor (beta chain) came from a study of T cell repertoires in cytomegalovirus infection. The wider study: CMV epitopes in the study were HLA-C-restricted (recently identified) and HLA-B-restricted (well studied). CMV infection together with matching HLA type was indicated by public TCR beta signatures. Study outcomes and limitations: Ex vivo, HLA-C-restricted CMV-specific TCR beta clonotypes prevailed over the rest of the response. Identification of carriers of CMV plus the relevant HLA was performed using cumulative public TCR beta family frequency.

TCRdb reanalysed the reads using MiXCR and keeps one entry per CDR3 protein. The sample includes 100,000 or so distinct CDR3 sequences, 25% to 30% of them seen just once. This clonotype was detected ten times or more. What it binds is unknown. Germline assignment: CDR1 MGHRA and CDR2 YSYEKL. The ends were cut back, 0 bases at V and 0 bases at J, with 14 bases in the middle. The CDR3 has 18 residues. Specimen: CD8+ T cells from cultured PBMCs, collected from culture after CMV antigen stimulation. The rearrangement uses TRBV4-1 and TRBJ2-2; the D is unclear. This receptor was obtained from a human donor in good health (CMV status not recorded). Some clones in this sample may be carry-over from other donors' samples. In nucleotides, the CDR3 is TGCGCCAGCAGCCAAGATTTATGGACGGTCACGAACACCGGGGAGCTGTTTTTT. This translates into CASSQDLWTVTNTGELFF.